Below, 20 T cell receptor beta chains from the same sample are listed, as sequenced in a study of beta chain features in type 1 diabetes. Broader study findings: Moderately but significantly shorter TCRB CDR3s were found in Type 1 diabetes patients in all four CD4+ subsets.

Antigen specificity for these receptors is unknown. Reverse transcription of all isolated RNA meant that expressed TCRB transcripts were sequenced. The table came from immunoSEQ multiplex PCR; TCRdb's copy has only in-frame clones and leaves some out. This table holds a few hundred thousand clones, over 8.5% found once. What was sequenced was central memory CD4+ T cells from blood. These receptor sequences come from a man in his thirties or forties with type 1 diabetes.

The chain joins TRBV4-2 to TRBJ1-1, with 7 bases fitting TRBD1. V gave up 5 bases and J gave up 5 bases; unmatched junction bases: 11. Germline CDR1 reads LGHNA; CDR2 reads YNFKEQ. The CDR3 totals 15 residues. Here the CDR3 reads CASSYPRAGGTEAFF. The CDR3 DNA follows: TGTGCCAGCAGCTACCCCCGGGCAGGGGGAACTGAAGCTTTCTTT.

This rearrangement joins TRBV6-1 to TRBJ2-3; 12 positions match TRBD2. Germline V gene lookup returns CDR1 MNHNS and CDR2 SASEGT. V lost 4 bases, J lost 8 bases, and 19 bases stayed unmatched. CDR3 size: 19 residues. CDR3 bases: TGTGCCAGCAGTGCAGGTTTACCAACCCTAGCGGGAGGGCCTCCTACGCAGTATTTT. Its translation: CASSAGLPTLAGGPPTQYF.

This clone was counted a few times. The chain carries TRBV29-1 and TRBJ1-1; perhaps TRBD1 as D (6 bases). Deletions cut 6 bases from V and 1 base from J, with 21 bases between. The CDR3 loop spans 16 amino acids. The V gene's germline CDR1 is SQVTM and CDR2 ANQGSEA. The CDR3 is CSVRGGAGLGNTEAFF. Written as DNA, the CDR3 is TGCAGCGTACGGGGGGGCGCTGGATTGGGGAACACTGAAGCTTTCTTT.

V usage is TRBV5-5 and J usage is TRBJ2-5; TRBD1 is a possible D gene (5 bases). This CDR3 is 16 amino acids long. The germline gives CDR1 SGHKS, CDR2 YYEKEE (reference sequence). V was trimmed by 2 bases and J by 1 base, leaving 15 bases between them. The CDR3 reads CASSFASGFPQETQYF. The CDR3 DNA follows: TGTGCCAGCAGCTTCGCTTCAGGGTTTCCCCAAGAGACCCAGTACTTC.

Only a few counts were recorded for this clone. This sequence joins TRBV5-1 and TRBJ1-2, with TRBD1 matching over 7 bases. Germline CDR1 SGHRS, CDR2 YFSETQ. There are 14 residues in the CDR3. Germline trimming cut 1 base from V and 4 bases from J; bases unmatched to any gene: 4. CDR3 nucleotide sequence: TGCGCCAGCAGCTTGACTAGACAGGGCTATGGCTACACCTTC. Its protein is CASSLTRQGYGYTF.

The chain uses TRBV18 and TRBJ2-3; 10 bases are shared with TRBD1. Losses at the gene ends were 5 bases for V and 1 base for J; bases not matched to a gene: 3. In germline, CDR1 is KGHSH, CDR2 LQKENI. CDR3 size: 15 residues. CDR3 protein: CASSGTGARTDTQYF. The CDR3 DNA sequence: TGTGCCAGCTCAGGGACAGGGGCCCGCACAGATACGCAGTATTTT.

This chain links TRBV30 with TRBJ1-1; D gene ambiguous. CDR1 is GTSNPN and CDR2 is SVGIG in the germline V gene (reference sequence). The CDR3 is 13 residues long. V was pared by 1 base and J by 0 bases, with 6 bases between. The CDR3 loop reads CAWSAALNTEAFF. The CDR3 DNA is TGTGCCTGGAGTGCGGCTTTGAACACTGAAGCTTTCTTT.

This chain connects TRBV27 to TRBJ1-5; D is ambiguous. V shed 2 bases and J shed 5 bases, with 7 bases lying between them. Germline CDR1 reads MNHEY; CDR2 reads SMNVEV (reference sequence). The CDR3 has 13 residues. The CDR3 DNA reads as TGTGCCAGCAGTTTACTGGGTGATCAGCCCCAGCATTTT. Translating gives CASSLLGDQPQHF.

V and J are TRBV25-1 and TRBJ1-1; D might be TRBD1 (6 bases). CDR1 and CDR2 from the germline V gene are MGHDK and SYGVNS. The CDR3 extends over 13 amino acids. Trimming cost V 9 bases and J 5 bases, with 16 bases left between them. DNA for the CDR3: TGTGCCAGGAATCTACAGGGAGGAACTGAAGCTTTCTTT. Protein product: CARNLQGGTEAFF.

The chain is built from TRBV6-1 and TRBJ1-2; D is undetermined. Germline V gene data show CDR1 as MNHNS and CDR2 as SASEGT. The CDR3 totals 15 residues. Between the trimmed V and J ends, which lost 0 bases and 6 bases, there was a span of 14 bases. The CDR3 DNA reads as TGTGCCAGCAGTGAAGCCTTCTCGCAGGCTGATGGCTACACCTTC. It encodes CASSEAFSQADGYTF.

The genes are TRBV27 and TRBJ2-3, with D uncertain. Trimming removed 3 bases at V and 4 bases at J, with 8 bases between. This CDR3 has 13 residues. CDR1 is MNHEY, CDR2 SMNVEV, per germline (reference sequence). The CDR3 DNA sequence: TGTGCCAGCAGTTTTAGCCCCTCAGATACGCAGTATTTT. It specifies CASSFSPSDTQYF.

There are a few counts of this clone. The chain couples TRBV19 to TRBJ2-5; possibly TRBD1 or TRBD2 for D (5 bases each). The CDR3 spans 13 residues. V was clipped by 3 bases and J by 5 bases, with 10 bases between them. Germline V gene sequence: CDR1 LNHDA, CDR2 SQIVND (reference sequence). The CDR3 bases are TGTGCCAGTAGTATCCCAGGGAGCGAGACCCAGTACTTC. Protein: CASSIPGSETQYF.

In its sample, this clone was seen a few times. The chain uses TRBV7-9 and TRBJ2-7; 9 bases line up with TRBD1. Looked up from germline, CDR1 is SEHNR and CDR2 is FQNEAQ (reference sequence). The CDR3 contains 14 residues. Germline trimming cut 4 bases from V and 3 bases from J; bases unmatched to any gene: 4. The CDR3 DNA reads TGTGCCAGCAGCTGGGGGACAGGGAACTACGAGCAGTACTTC. Translating it yields CASSWGTGNYEQYF.

This clone occurred a few times. The CDR3 bases are TGTGCCAGCAGCCCACAGGGTTTGCGGAACACTGAAGCTTTCTTT. It is translated as CASSPQGLRNTEAFF. The chain couples TRBV27 to TRBJ1-1; D may be TRBD1 (6 bases). Germline lookup yields CDR1 MNHEY and CDR2 SMNVEV (reference sequence). The length of the CDR3 is 15 residues. Trimming left V 6 bases short and J 1 base short, with 15 bases between.

This clone has a handful of counts. The chain's CDR3 is CASAGRGPNTIYF. CDR3 DNA: TGTGCCAGCGCGGGCAGGGGGCCCAACACCATATATTTT. The chain links TRBV27 to TRBJ1-3; 8 positions agree with TRBD1. V lost 8 bases to trimming and J lost 7 bases; unmatched junction nucleotides: 7. The CDR3 has 13 amino acids. The V gene's germline CDR1 is MNHEY and CDR2 SMNVEV (reference sequence).

The chain carries TRBV18 and TRBJ1-1, with TRBD1 matching 7 bases. Trimming at V came to 3 bases and at J to 0 bases, leaving 1 base not matched to a gene. The CDR3 totals 14 residues. CDR1 is KGHSH, CDR2 LQKENI, per germline. The CDR3 DNA sequence: TGTGCCAGCTCACCCGGGACAGTGAACACTGAAGCTTTCTTT. This sequence encodes CASSPGTVNTEAFF.

The table lists this clone with a few counts. This rearrangement joins TRBV4-3 to TRBJ2-3; the match to TRBD2 covers 9 bases. The germline gives CDR1 LGHNA, CDR2 YSLEER. With 1 base clipped from V and 3 bases from J, the junction kept 5 bases outside the gene matches. The CDR3 is made up of 16 amino acids. The DNA for the CDR3 is TGCGCCAGCAGCCAAGCCGGGACTAGCAAGACAGATACGCAGTATTTT. Protein product: CASSQAGTSKTDTQYF.

V and J are TRBV9 and TRBJ1-1; D is unresolved. Germline V lookup: CDR1 SGDLS, CDR2 YYNGEE. CDR3 length: 13 amino acids. Trimming shortened V by 0 bases and J by 11 bases, and 14 bases separated the two germline ends. The CDR3 reads CASSVELWSEAFF. CDR3 DNA: TGTGCCAGCAGCGTAGAGTTGTGGTCCGAGGCTTTCTTT.

This clone was counted only a few times. The chain has TRBV7-2 and TRBJ2-3, with 8 nucleotides matching TRBD1. Germline V gene lookup returns CDR1 SGHTA and CDR2 FQGNSA. The CDR3 has 15 residues. With 4 bases clipped from V and 5 bases from J, the junction kept 8 bases outside the gene matches. The CDR3 DNA sequence: TGTGCCAGCAGCTCACCTGGACAGGGCTTAGATACGCAGTATTTT. This gives the protein CASSSPGQGLDTQYF.

The gene calls are TRBV4-1 and TRBJ2-1; a possible D gene is TRBD2 (6 bases). The CDR3 has 16 residues. Germline lookup yields CDR1 MGHRA and CDR2 YSYEKL. V was shortened by 0 bases and J by 6 bases, with 15 bases between the two germline ends. The CDR3 here is CASSQEYWASANEQFF. The CDR3 DNA reads as TGCGCCAGCAGCCAAGAATATTGGGCTAGCGCCAATGAGCAGTTCTTC.